This T cell receptor (beta chain) appears in the sequencing data of a study of blood T cell repertoires in COVID-19. Study-wide background: The United States, Italy and Spain were the sources of the acute and convalescent COVID-19 samples. From T cells, B-cell-depleted T cells, or PBMCs came the material, which was cDNA or gDNA.

As handled by the study authors: Amplified reference gene primers provided the basis for estimating nucleated cell counts. Generated by immunoSEQ multiplex PCR, the TCRdb table keeps only in-frame clones and is missing some. From that table come the V and J calls and clone size; the DNA was used to work out D and trimming. This table holds under 140,000 clones, over 60% found once. Germline V gene lookup returns CDR1 LNHNV and CDR2 YYDKDF (reference sequence). J was trimmed by 7 bases and V by 5 bases; bases with no gene match: 13. This CDR3 has 16 residues. The specimen sequenced was peripheral blood. This sequence was found in a woman aged 80 or over with active or convalescent COVID-19. The chain carries TRBV15 and TRBJ2-1; 8 bases align to TRBD2. The CDR3 protein is CATSRTSSGMLNEQFF. CDR3 DNA: TGTGCCACCAGCCGCACAAGTAGCGGGATGTTAAATGAGCAGTTCTTC.